These 23 T cell receptor beta chains came from one sample sequenced in a study of T cell responses to AZD1222 COVID-19 vaccine. Measured with immunoSEQ multiplex PCR; TCRdb has only the in-frame clones, and not every one. The sample records 80,000 to 100,000 clones, approximately 83% being singletons. Here the sequenced sample was peripheral blood, taken 28 days after the second AZD1222 dose. These receptors were collected from an adult who received the AZD1222 COVID-19 vaccine.

The table lists this clone with a count of one. The CDR3 reads CASSYRGQLSYEQYF. The CDR3 bases are TGTGCCAGCAGTTACAGGGGACAATTGTCCTACGAGCAGTACTTC. The V gene is TRBV6-5, the J gene TRBJ2-7; tentative D call: TRBD1 (6 bases). Germline V gene lookup returns CDR1 MNHEY and CDR2 SVGAGI. Trimming took off 2 bases at V and 1 base at J, with 12 bases between the two ends. The CDR3 contains 15 residues.

The V and J genes are TRBV12-5 and TRBJ1-6; 7 nucleotides line up with TRBD1. J lost 5 bases, V lost 5 bases, and 6 bases had no gene match. CDR1 and CDR2 from the germline V gene are LGHNT and FRNRAP. This CDR3 has 15 amino acids. CDR3 nucleotide sequence: TGTGCTAGTGGTCCCAGGGGGGGGGATAATTCACCCCTCCACTTT. Translated: CASGPRGGDNSPLHF.

This chain joins TRBV6-6 and TRBJ1-6; D perhaps matches TRBD1 (6 bases). Germline V gives CDR1 MNHNY, CDR2 SVGAGI (reference sequence). This CDR3 has 14 amino acids. Between the trimmed V and J ends, which lost 5 bases and 6 bases, there was a span of 11 bases. CDR3 amino acids: CASSTGGPNSPLHF. The CDR3 DNA reads TGTGCCAGCAGTACGGGGGGGCCTAATTCACCCCTCCACTTT.

The chain couples TRBV19 to TRBJ1-2; 10 nucleotides agree with TRBD1. V shed 1 base, J shed 2 bases, and the junction held 7 bases outside the gene matches. CDR3 length: 17 residues. Germline CDR1 and CDR2: LNHDA and SQIVND (reference sequence). CDR3 region: CASSIVYGTGANYGYTF. In DNA form, the CDR3 reads TGTGCCAGTAGTATAGTCTACGGGACAGGGGCAAACTATGGCTACACCTTC.

The V and J genes are TRBV7-2 and TRBJ1-6, with unresolved D. This CDR3 is 16 amino acids long. The germline V gene encodes CDR1 SGHTA and CDR2 FQGNSA. V was cut by 5 bases and J by 2 bases, with 13 bases left in between. This CDR3 is CASSKRGDPYNSPLHF. The CDR3 DNA follows: TGTGCCAGCAGCAAACGGGGTGACCCCTATAATTCACCCCTCCACTTT.

A few counts support this clone. The J gene is TRBJ2-1, the V gene TRBV19; 9 bases are a match to TRBD2. There are 21 residues in the CDR3. Germline-derived CDR1 and CDR2 are LNHDA and SQIVND (reference sequence). Germline trimming cut 3 bases from V and 2 bases from J; bases unmatched to any gene: 20. Here the CDR3 reads CASSIFNTRLAGTKPYNEQFF. The DNA for the CDR3 is TGTGCCAGTAGTATTTTTAATACGCGGCTAGCGGGAACCAAACCCTACAATGAGCAGTTCTTC.

This rearrangement joins TRBV7-2 to TRBJ1-2, with D tentatively TRBD1 (5 bases). This CDR3 comprises 14 residues. The V and J ends lost 1 base and 7 bases respectively, with 13 bases between them. Germline CDR1 and CDR2: SGHTA and FQGNSA. CDR3 loop: CASSLDGHLGGYTF. Written as DNA, the CDR3 is TGTGCCAGCAGCTTAGACGGACACCTAGGTGGCTACACCTTC.

The chain combines TRBV7-9 with TRBJ1-3, with TRBD1 matching over 8 bases. The CDR3 contains 16 residues. CDR1 is SEHNR, CDR2 FQNEAQ, per germline (reference sequence). Unmatched junction bases numbered 5, after V lost 2 bases and J lost 2 bases. CDR3 DNA sequence: TGTGCCAGCAGCTTACTGGAACAGGGGGCTGGAAACACCATATATTTT. Translated: CASSLLEQGAGNTIYF.

The chain has TRBV11-3 and TRBJ1-1, with 12 bases aligning to TRBD1. V was clipped by 5 bases and J by 0 bases; unmatched bases: 7. The CDR3 sequence is 17 residues long. Germline V gene data show CDR1 as SGHNT and CDR2 as YENEEA. CDR3 DNA: TGTGCCAGCAGCCTCGGGACAGGGGGCCCCTTGAACACTGAAGCTTTCTTT. It translates to CASSLGTGGPLNTEAFF.

This chain links TRBV6-5 with TRBJ1-1; D remains ambiguous. Between the trimmed V and J ends, which lost 2 bases and 1 base, there was a span of 8 bases. Germline CDR1 is MNHEY and CDR2 is SVGAGI. This CDR3 comprises 14 residues. This CDR3 is CASSYLPTNTEAFF. The CDR3 DNA sequence: TGTGCCAGCAGTTACCTTCCCACGAACACTGAAGCTTTCTTT.

The chain joins TRBV7-2 to TRBJ1-1; 8 bases fit TRBD1. This CDR3 has 13 residues. Trimming at V came to 3 bases and at J to 5 bases, leaving 2 bases not matched to a gene. Germline V gene sequence: CDR1 SGHTA, CDR2 FQGNSA. The CDR3 sequence is CASSFRGLTEAFF. CDR3 in DNA: TGTGCCAGCAGCTTCAGGGGGCTGACTGAAGCTTTCTTT.

The chain has TRBV10-3 and TRBJ1-1; TRBD1 matches at 9 bases. Per germline, CDR1 ENHRY and CDR2 SYGVKD. CDR3 length equals 15 residues. Germline trimming cut 2 bases from V and 5 bases from J; bases unmatched to any gene: 6. The CDR3 reads CAISELLDRGTEAFF. CDR3 coding DNA: TGTGCCATCAGTGAGCTTCTCGACAGGGGGACTGAAGCTTTCTTT.

The V and J genes are TRBV12-3 or TRBV12-4 and TRBJ1-1; a weak D match, TRBD1 (6 bases). V was clipped by 5 bases and J by 6 bases, with 13 bases between them. CDR3 size: 13 residues. The CDR3: CASSRGDISEAFF. The CDR3 nucleotides read TGTGCCAGCAGTCGGGGGGACATCTCTGAAGCTTTCTTT.

The chain couples TRBV7-3 to TRBJ2-3, with 14 positions matching TRBD2. The V and J ends lost 5 bases and 5 bases, in that order; junction bases with no gene match: 3. This CDR3 is built from 15 residues. The germline V gene encodes CDR1 SGHTA and CDR2 FQGTGA. This chain's CDR3 is CASSVGLAGGDTQYF. For the CDR3, the DNA is TGTGCCAGCAGCGTCGGACTAGCGGGAGGAGATACGCAGTATTTT. Complete variable domain (other parts from reference TRBV7-3 and TRBJ2-3): GAGVSQTPSNKVTEKGKYVELRCDPISGHTALYWYRQSLGQGPEFLIYFQGTGAADDSGLPNDRFFAVRPEGSVSTLKIQRTERGDSAVYLCASSVGLAGGDTQYFGPGTRLTVL.

The DNA of the CDR3 is TGTGCCAGCAGTCCAGGCAGCTACAATGAGCAGTTCTTC. This gives the protein CASSPGSYNEQFF. The chain joins TRBV6-5 to TRBJ2-1, with no clear D. CDR1 and CDR2 from the germline V gene are MNHEY and SVGAGI. V was trimmed by 5 bases and J by 3 bases, leaving 8 bases between them. The CDR3 runs to 13 residues.

This sequence joins TRBV10-3 and TRBJ2-7, with 7 nucleotides matching TRBD2. CDR3 length: 14 amino acids. V gave up 2 bases and J gave up 3 bases; unmatched junction bases: 4. In germline, CDR1 is ENHRY, CDR2 SYGVKD. The CDR3 region has the DNA TGTGCCATCAGTGAGGGGCCTAGCGGCTACGAGCAGTACTTC. Protein: CAISEGPSGYEQYF.

The chain recombines TRBV28 with TRBJ2-1, with unresolved D. Germline V gives CDR1 MDHEN, CDR2 SYDVKM. V lost 2 bases to trimming and J lost 0 bases, with 14 bases between them. The CDR3 is 17 amino acids. CDR3 in amino acids: CASSLELTPSSYNEQFF. The CDR3 DNA follows: TGTGCCAGCAGTTTAGAACTAACCCCAAGCTCCTACAATGAGCAGTTCTTC.

This clone has a handful of counts. The chain joins TRBV5-4 to TRBJ2-6; possibly TRBD1 for D (7 bases). V was pared by 5 bases and J by 1 base, with 10 bases between. The CDR3 has 15 residues. Germline V gene sequence: CDR1 SGHNT, CDR2 YYREEE (reference sequence). CDR3 DNA sequence: TGTGCCAGCAGGGAGGGGGCGTCTGGGGCCAACGTCCTGACTTTC. Its protein is CASREGASGANVLTF.

The chain employs TRBV5-8 and TRBJ2-7, with TRBD2 matching over 10 bases. CDR1 is SGHTS and CDR2 is YDEGEE in the germline V gene. Losses at the gene ends were 6 bases for V and 0 bases for J; bases not matched to a gene: 9. The CDR3 is 16 residues long. CDR3: CASKLAGSISSYEQYF. The CDR3, as DNA: TGTGCCAGCAAACTAGCGGGGTCAATCAGCTCCTACGAGCAGTACTTC.

The sample holds a few counts of this clone. J is TRBJ1-1 and V is TRBV28; D is unresolved. Trimming took 4 bases from V and 3 from J, leaving 0 bases between them. The CDR3 is 10 residues long. CDR1 and CDR2 from the germline V gene are MDHEN and SYDVKM. In DNA, the CDR3 is TGTGCCAGCAGTTACACTGAAGCTTTCTTT. It codes for CASSYTEAFF.

The genes are TRBV28 and TRBJ2-7, with 7 nucleotides matching TRBD2. V was pared by 2 bases and J by 2 bases, with 6 bases of the junction left unmatched. The CDR3 consists of 15 residues. Germline V gene data show CDR1 as MDHEN and CDR2 as SYDVKM. CDR3 sequence (DNA): TGTGCCAGCAGTTTAAAAAGCGGGGCCCCCTACGAGCAGTACTTC. Its protein product is CASSLKSGAPYEQYF.

This clone showed up just once. This chain links TRBV19 with TRBJ1-5; D is uncertain. Trimming cost V 7 bases and J 6 bases, with 13 bases left between them. In germline, CDR1 is LNHDA, CDR2 SQIVND (reference sequence). The CDR3 totals 13 residues. CDR3 DNA sequence: TGTGCCAGTAAAGAGGGATTGGGTCAGCCCCAGCATTTT. This codes for CASKEGLGQPQHF.

This clone was counted a single time. The V gene is TRBV5-4, the J gene TRBJ1-2; possible D gene TRBD1, 5 bases. The germline gives CDR1 SGHNT, CDR2 YYREEE (reference sequence). This CDR3 region has 17 residues. Trimming left V 0 bases short and J 4 bases short, with 19 bases between. This CDR3 is CASSLGGSPQVGYGYTF. CDR3 coding DNA: TGTGCCAGCAGCTTGGGGGGGAGCCCCCAGGTGGGCTATGGCTACACCTTC.